This T cell receptor beta chain was captured by sequencing in a study of cytomegalovirus exposure and HLA in healthy donors. Study-wide context: Caucasian-associated ancestry cluster membership applied to 75% to 85% of approximately 400 genotyped donors. Study-wide points: Exclusion as indistinguishable affected some V segments, including TRBV6-2 and TRBV6-3.

The PCR used 60 Vbeta and 13 Jbeta primers. This table comes from immunoSEQ multiplex PCR, and its TCRdb copy is limited to in-frame clones, with some not included. The repertoire holds roughly 120,000 clones, about two thirds seen once, with 5.5% to 7% in the top ten. The germline V gene encodes CDR1 LNHNV and CDR2 YYDKDF (reference sequence). The CDR3 has 14 residues. The J segment lost 3 bases and the V segment lost 4 bases, leaving 5 bases of the junction unmatched. In its sample, this clone is medium-sized. Its specificity is not known. V is TRBV15 and J is TRBJ1-1; 7 bases are a match to TRBD1. The sequenced sample was PBMCs. This receptor was taken from a man aged 40-50 years in good health and CMV-seropositive. Here the CDR3 reads CATSTGQWDTEAFF. The CDR3 DNA reads TGTGCCACCAGCACGGGACAGTGGGACACTGAAGCTTTCTTT.